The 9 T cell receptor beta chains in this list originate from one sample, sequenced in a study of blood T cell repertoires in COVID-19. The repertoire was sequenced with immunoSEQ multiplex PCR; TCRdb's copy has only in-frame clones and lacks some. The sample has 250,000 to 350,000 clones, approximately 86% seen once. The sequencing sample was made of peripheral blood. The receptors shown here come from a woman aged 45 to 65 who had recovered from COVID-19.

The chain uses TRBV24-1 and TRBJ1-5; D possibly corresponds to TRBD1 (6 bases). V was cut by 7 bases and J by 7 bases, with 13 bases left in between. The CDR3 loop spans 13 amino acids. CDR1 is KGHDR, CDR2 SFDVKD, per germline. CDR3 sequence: CATSRGGGQPQHF. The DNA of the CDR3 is TGTGCCACCAGCCGAGGGGGTGGACAGCCCCAGCATTTT.

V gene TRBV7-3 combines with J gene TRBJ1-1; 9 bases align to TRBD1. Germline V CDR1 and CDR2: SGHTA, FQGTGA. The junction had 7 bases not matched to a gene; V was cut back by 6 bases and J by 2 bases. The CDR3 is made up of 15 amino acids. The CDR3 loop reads CASSFMGQGNTEAFF. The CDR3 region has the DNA TGTGCCAGCAGTTTTATGGGACAGGGTAACACTGAAGCTTTCTTT. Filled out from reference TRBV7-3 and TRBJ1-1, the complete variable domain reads GAGVSQTPSNKVTEKGKYVELRCDPISGHTALYWYRQSLGQGPEFLIYFQGTGAADDSGLPNDRFFAVRPEGSVSTLKIQRTERGDSAVYLCASSFMGQGNTEAFFGQGTRLTVV.

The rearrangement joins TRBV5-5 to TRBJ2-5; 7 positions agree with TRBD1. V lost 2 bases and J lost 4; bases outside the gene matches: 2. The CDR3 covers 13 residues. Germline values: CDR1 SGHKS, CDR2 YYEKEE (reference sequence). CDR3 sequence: CASSFAGGETQYF. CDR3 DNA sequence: TGTGCCAGCAGCTTCGCAGGGGGAGAGACCCAGTACTTC.

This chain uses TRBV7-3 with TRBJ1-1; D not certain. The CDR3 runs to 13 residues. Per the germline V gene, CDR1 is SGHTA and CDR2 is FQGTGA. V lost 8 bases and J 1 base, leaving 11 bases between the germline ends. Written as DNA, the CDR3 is TGTGCCAGCTCCGGGTTTGGGAACACTGAAGCTTTCTTT. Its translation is CASSGFGNTEAFF.

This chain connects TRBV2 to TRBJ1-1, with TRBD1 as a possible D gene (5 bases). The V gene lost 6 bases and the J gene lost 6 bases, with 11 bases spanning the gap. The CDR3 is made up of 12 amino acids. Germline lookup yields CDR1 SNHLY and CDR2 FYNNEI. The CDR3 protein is CASRVQGPEAFF. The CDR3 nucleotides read TGTGCCAGCAGGGTTCAGGGTCCTGAAGCTTTCTTT.

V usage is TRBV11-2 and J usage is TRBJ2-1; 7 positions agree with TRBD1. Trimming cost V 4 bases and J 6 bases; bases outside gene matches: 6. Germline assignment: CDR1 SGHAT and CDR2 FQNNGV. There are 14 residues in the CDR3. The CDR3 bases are TGTGCCAGCAGCTCGACAGGGTTGGTCAATGAGCAGTTCTTC. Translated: CASSSTGLVNEQFF.

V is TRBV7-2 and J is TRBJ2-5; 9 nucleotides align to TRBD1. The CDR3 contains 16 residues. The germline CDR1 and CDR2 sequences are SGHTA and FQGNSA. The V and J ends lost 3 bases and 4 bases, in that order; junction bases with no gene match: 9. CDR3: CASSLYGGQGRETQYF. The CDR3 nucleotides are TGTGCCAGCAGCTTGTATGGGGGACAGGGACGAGAGACCCAGTACTTC.

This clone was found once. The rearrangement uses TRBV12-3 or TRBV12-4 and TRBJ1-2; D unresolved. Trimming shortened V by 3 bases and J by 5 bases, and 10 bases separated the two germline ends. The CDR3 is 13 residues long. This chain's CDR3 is CASSFQAIYGYTF. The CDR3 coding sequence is TGTGCCAGCAGTTTTCAGGCTATATATGGCTACACCTTC.

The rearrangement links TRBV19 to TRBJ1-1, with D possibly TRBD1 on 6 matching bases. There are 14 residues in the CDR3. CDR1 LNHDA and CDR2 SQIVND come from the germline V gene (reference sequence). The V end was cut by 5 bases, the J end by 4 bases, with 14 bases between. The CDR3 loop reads CASSSTQGSTEAFF. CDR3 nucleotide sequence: TGTGCCAGTAGTTCGACCCAGGGGAGCACTGAAGCTTTCTTT.